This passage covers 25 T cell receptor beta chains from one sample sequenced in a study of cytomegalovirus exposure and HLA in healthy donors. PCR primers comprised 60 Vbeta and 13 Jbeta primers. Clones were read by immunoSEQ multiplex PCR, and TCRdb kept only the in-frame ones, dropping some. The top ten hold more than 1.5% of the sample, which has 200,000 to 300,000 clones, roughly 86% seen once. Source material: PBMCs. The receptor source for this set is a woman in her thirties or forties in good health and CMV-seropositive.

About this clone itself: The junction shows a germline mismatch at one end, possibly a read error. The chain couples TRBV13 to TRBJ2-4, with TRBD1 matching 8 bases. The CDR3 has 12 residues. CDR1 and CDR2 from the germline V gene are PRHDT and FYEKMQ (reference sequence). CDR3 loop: CANSIRTGSVYF. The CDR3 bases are TGTGCCAACAGCATAAGGACAGGGTCGGTGTACTTC.

Written as DNA, the CDR3 is TGTGCCAGCAGCCCCCGGACAGGGGACCATGAAAAACTGTTTTTT. Protein sequence: CASSPRTGDHEKLFF. The rearrangement joins TRBV7-2 to TRBJ1-4, with 9 bases matching TRBD1. CDR3 length equals 15 residues. J gave up 6 bases and V 5 bases, and 7 bases lay outside the gene matches. Germline CDR1 SGHTA, CDR2 FQGNSA.

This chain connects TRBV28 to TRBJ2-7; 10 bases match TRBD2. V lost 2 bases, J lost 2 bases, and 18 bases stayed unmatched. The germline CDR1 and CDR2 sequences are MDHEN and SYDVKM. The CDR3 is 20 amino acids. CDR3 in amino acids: CASSLKFPNLAGDRTYEQYF. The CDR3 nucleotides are TGTGCCAGCAGTTTAAAGTTTCCTAACCTAGCGGGAGATAGGACCTACGAGCAGTACTTC.

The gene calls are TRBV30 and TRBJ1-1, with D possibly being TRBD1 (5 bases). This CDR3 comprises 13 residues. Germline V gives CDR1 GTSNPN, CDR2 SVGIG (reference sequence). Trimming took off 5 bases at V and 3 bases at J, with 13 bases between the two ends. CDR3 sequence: CAWRHTGDTEAFF. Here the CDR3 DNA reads TGTGCCTGGCGTCATACAGGCGACACTGAAGCTTTCTTT.

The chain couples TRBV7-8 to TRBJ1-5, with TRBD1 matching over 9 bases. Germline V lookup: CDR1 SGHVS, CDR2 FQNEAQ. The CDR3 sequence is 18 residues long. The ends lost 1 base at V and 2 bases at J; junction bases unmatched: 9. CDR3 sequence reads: CASSLVTTGGMRNQPQHF. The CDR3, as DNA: TGTGCCAGCAGCTTAGTGACGACAGGGGGGATGCGCAATCAGCCCCAGCATTTT.

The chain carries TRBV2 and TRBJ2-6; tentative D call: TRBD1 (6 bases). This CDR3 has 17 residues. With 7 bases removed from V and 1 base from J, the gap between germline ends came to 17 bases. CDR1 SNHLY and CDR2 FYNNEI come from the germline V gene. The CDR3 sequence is CASNPRGYRSGANVLTF. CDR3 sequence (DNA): TGTGCCAGCAACCCAAGGGGGTATCGGTCTGGGGCCAACGTCCTGACTTTC.

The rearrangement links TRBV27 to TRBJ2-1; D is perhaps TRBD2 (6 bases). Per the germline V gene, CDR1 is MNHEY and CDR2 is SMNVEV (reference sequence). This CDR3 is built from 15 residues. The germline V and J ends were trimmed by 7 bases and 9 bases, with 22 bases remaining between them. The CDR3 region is CASNSINTEGGEQFF. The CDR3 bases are TGTGCCAGCAATTCTATCAACACGGAGGGCGGTGAGCAGTTCTTC.

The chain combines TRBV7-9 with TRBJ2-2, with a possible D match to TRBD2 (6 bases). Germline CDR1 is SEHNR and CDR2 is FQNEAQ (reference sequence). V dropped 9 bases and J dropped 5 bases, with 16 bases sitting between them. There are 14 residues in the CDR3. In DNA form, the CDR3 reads TGTGCCAGTAGGCGGGACCATGGGACCGGGGAGCTGTTTTTT. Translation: CASRRDHGTGELFF.

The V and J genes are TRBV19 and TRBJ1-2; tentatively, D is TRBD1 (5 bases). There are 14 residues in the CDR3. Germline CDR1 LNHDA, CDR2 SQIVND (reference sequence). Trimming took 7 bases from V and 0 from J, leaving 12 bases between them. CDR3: CASTLGGSNYGYTF. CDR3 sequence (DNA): TGTGCCAGTACCCTCGGGGGATCTAACTATGGCTACACCTTC.

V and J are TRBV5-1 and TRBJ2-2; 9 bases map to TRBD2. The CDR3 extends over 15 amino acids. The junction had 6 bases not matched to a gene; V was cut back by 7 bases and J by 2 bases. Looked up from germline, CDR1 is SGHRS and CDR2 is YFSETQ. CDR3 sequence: CASRRLAANTGELFF. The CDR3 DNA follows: TGCGCCAGCCGACGACTAGCGGCCAACACCGGGGAGCTGTTTTTT. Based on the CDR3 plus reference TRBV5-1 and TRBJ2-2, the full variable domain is KAGVTQTPRYLIKTRGQQVTLSCSPISGHRSVSWYQQTPGQGLQFLFEYFSETQRNKGNFPGRFSGRQFSNSRSEMNVSTLELGDSALYLCASRRLAANTGELFFGEGSRLTVL.

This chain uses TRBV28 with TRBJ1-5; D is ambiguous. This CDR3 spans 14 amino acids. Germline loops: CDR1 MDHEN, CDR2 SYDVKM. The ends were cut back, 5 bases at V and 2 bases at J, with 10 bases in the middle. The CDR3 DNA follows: TGTGCCAGCAGTAGGAGCTTTGGCAATCAGCCCCAGCATTTT. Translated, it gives CASSRSFGNQPQHF.

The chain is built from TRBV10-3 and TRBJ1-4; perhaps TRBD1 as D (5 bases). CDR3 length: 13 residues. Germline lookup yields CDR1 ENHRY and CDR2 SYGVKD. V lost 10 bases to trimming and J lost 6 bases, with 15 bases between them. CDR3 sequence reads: CATAGSGHEKLFF. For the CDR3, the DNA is TGTGCCACCGCGGGATCGGGGCATGAAAAACTGTTTTTT.

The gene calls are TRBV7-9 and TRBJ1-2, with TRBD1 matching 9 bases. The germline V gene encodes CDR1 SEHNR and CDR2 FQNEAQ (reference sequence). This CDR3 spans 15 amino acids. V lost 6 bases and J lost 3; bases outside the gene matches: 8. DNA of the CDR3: TGTGCCAGCAGTCTCGGGACAGGGAGGGACTATGGCTACACCTTC. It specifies CASSLGTGRDYGYTF.

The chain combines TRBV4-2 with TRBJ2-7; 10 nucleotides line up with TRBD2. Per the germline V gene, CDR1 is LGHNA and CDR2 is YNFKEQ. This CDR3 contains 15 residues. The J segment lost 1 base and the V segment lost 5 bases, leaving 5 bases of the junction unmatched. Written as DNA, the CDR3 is TGTGCCAGCAGCTCTCTAGCGGGAGAGTCCTACGAGCAGTACTTC. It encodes CASSSLAGESYEQYF.

CDR3 DNA: TGTGCCAGCAGCGTGTCCGGGACAGGCCACGCACCCCTCCACTTT. It is translated as CASSVSGTGHAPLHF. This chain connects TRBV5-4 to TRBJ1-6, with TRBD1 identical over 8 bases. This CDR3 has 15 amino acids. Germline trimming cut 4 bases from V and 11 bases from J; bases unmatched to any gene: 11. Germline CDR1 reads SGHNT; CDR2 reads YYREEE (reference sequence).

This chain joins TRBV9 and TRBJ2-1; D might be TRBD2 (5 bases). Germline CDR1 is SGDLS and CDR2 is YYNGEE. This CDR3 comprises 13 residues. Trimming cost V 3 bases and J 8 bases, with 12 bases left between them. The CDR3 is CASSEGAEYEQFF. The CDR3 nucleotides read TGTGCCAGCAGCGAGGGAGCGGAATATGAGCAGTTCTTC.

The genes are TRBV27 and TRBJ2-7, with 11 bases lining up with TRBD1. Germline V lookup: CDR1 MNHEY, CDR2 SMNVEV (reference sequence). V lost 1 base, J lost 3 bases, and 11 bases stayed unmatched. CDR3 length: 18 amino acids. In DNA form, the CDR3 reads TGTGCCAGCAGTTTATTGCACTTGGGACAGGGGGACCACTACGAGCAGTACTTC. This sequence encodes CASSLLHLGQGDHYEQYF.

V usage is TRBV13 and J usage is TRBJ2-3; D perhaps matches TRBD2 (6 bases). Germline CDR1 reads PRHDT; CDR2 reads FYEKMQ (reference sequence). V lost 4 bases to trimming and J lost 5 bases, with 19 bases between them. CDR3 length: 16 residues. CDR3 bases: TGTGCCAGCAGCTCCCGGGTTAGCGGAGACGGAGATACGCAGTATTTT. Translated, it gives CASSSRVSGDGDTQYF. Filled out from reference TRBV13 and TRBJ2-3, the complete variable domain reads AAGVIQSPRHLIKEKRETATLKCYPIPRHDTVYWYQQGPGQDPQFLISFYEKMQSDKGSIPDRFSAQQFSDYHSELNMSSLELGDSALYFCASSSRVSGDGDTQYFGPGTRLTVL.

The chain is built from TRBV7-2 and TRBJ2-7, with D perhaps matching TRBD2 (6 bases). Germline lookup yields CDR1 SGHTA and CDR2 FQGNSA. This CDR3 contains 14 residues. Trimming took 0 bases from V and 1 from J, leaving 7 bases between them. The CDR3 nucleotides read TGTGCCAGCAGCTTAGCCGGGACTTCCTACGAGCAGTACTTC. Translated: CASSLAGTSYEQYF. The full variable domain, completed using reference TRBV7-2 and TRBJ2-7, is GAGVSQSPSNKVTEKGKDVELRCDPISGHTALYWYRQSLGQGLEFLIYFQGNSAPDKSGLPSDRFSAERTGGSVSTLTIQRTQQEDSAVYLCASSLAGTSYEQYFGPGTRLTVT.

CDR3 sequence (DNA): TGTGCCAGCAGCACGGGGGGGACAGGGGTGAGCTACGAGCAGTACTTC. Translation gives CASSTGGTGVSYEQYF. The V gene is TRBV11-3, the J gene TRBJ2-7, with 10 bases aligning to TRBD1. This CDR3 comprises 16 residues. CDR1 and CDR2 from the germline V gene are SGHNT and YENEEA. J gave up 3 bases and V 5 bases, and 10 bases lay outside the gene matches. Full variable domain (remainder filled in from reference TRBV11-3 and TRBJ2-7): EAGVVQSPRYKIIEKKQPVAFWCNPISGHNTLYWYLQNLGQGPELLIRYENEEAVDDSQLPKDRFSAERLKGVDSTLKIQPAELGDSAVYLCASSTGGTGVSYEQYFGPGTRLTVT.

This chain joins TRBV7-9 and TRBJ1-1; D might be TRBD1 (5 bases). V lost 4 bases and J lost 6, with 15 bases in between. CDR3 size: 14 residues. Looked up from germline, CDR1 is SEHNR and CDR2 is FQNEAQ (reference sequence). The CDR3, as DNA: TGTGCCAGCAGCTCTGTTTTGGTAGGGGCTGAAGCTTTCTTT. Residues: CASSSVLVGAEAFF.

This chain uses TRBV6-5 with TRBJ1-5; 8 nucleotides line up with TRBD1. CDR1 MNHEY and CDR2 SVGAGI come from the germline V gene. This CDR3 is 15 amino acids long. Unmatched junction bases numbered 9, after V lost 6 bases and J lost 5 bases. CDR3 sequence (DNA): TGTGCCAGCAGAGCCGACAGGGGTAACGATCAGCCCCAGCATTTT. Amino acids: CASRADRGNDQPQHF.

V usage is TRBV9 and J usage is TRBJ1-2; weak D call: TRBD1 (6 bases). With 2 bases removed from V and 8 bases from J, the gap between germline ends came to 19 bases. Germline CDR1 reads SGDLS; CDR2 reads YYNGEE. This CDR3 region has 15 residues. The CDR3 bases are TGTGCCAGCAGCGTGGGCCCGGGGGCGGGAGAGGGCTACACCTTC. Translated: CASSVGPGAGEGYTF.

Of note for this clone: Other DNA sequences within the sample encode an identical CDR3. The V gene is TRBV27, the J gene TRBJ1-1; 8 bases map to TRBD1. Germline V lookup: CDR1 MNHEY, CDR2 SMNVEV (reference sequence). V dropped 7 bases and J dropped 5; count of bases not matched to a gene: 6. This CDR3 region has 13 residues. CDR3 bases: TGTGCCAGCACCGGACAGGGAAGAACTGAAGCTTTCTTT. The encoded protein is CASTGQGRTEAFF.

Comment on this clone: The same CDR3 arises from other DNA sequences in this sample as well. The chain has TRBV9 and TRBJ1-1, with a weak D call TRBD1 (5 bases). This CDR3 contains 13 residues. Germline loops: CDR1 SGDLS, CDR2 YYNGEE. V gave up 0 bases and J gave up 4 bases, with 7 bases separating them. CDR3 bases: TGTGCCAGCAGCGTAGACCAGGGCACTGAAGCTTTCTTT. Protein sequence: CASSVDQGTEAFF.